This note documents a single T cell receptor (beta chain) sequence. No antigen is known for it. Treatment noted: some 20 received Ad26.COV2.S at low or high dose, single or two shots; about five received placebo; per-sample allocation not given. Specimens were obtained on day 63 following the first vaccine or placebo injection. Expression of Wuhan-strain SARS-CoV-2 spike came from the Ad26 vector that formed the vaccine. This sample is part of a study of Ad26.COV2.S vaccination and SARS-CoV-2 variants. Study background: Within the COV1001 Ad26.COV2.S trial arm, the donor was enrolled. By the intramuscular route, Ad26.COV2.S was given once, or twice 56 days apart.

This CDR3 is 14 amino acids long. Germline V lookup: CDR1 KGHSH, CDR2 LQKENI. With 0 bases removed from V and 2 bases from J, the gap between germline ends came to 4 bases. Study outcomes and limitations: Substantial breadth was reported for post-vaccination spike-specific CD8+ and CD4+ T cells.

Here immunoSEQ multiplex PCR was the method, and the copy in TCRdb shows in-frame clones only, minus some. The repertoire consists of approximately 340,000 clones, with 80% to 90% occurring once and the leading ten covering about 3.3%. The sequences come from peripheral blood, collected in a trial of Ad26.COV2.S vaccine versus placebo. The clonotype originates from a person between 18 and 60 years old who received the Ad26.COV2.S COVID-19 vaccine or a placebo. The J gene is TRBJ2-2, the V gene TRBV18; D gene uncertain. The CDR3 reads CASSPPTNTGELFF. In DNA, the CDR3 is TGTGCCAGCTCACCACCTACTAACACCGGGGAGCTGTTTTTT.